These 30 T cell receptor beta chains originate from one sample sequenced in a study of shared clonotypes between healthy human individuals. TCRdb's copy holds only in-frame clones and misses some; the assay was immunoSEQ multiplex PCR. The sample comprises 550,000 to 700,000 clones, less than 80% of which are singletons, and about 1.8% rests with the top ten. The sequenced sample was memory CD4+ T cells sorted from blood. Subset described: CD45RA-negative fraction. These receptors all stem from a woman aged 25-40 years in good health.

This clone was observed a handful of times. The CDR3 sequence is CAWSVPVPGGEQYF. The CDR3 DNA reads as TGTGCCTGGAGTGTACCGGTACCGGGTGGTGAGCAGTACTTC. The genes are TRBV30 and TRBJ2-7; D is unclear. Germline CDR1 and CDR2: GTSNPN and SVGIG (reference sequence). The length of the CDR3 is 14 residues. The V gene lost 0 bases and the J gene lost 7 bases, with 16 bases spanning the gap.

This clone occurred once. This sequence joins TRBV7-2 and TRBJ2-7; possibly TRBD1 for D (5 bases). This CDR3 contains 14 residues. Germline V gives CDR1 SGHTA, CDR2 FQGNSA. Between the trimmed V and J ends, which lost 1 base and 0 bases, there was a span of 7 bases. The CDR3 loop is CASSLEGPSYEQYF. The CDR3 DNA sequence: TGTGCCAGCAGCTTAGAGGGGCCCTCCTACGAGCAGTACTTC. Complete variable domain (other parts from reference TRBV7-2 and TRBJ2-7): GAGVSQSPSNKVTEKGKDVELRCDPISGHTALYWYRQSLGQGLEFLIYFQGNSAPDKSGLPSDRFSAERTGGSVSTLTIQRTQQEDSAVYLCASSLEGPSYEQYFGPGTRLTVT.

This rearrangement joins TRBV25-1 to TRBJ1-4; D not resolved. Germline lookup yields CDR1 MGHDK and CDR2 SYGVNS. This CDR3 spans 14 amino acids. The V end was cut by 3 bases, the J end by 8 bases, with 13 bases between. CDR3 loop: CASSDYSRREKLFF. The CDR3 coding sequence is TGTGCCAGCAGTGACTATTCGAGGAGGGAAAAACTGTTTTTT.

CDR3: CASSSRDRGIYEQYF. The CDR3 DNA is TGTGCCAGCAGTAGCCGGGACAGGGGGATATACGAGCAGTACTTC. The chain carries TRBV6-6 and TRBJ2-7, with TRBD1 matching over 11 bases. The J segment lost 4 bases and the V segment lost 5 bases, leaving 7 bases of the junction unmatched. Germline lookup yields CDR1 MNHNY and CDR2 SVGAGI (reference sequence). This CDR3 contains 15 residues.

The chain couples TRBV27 to TRBJ1-1, with a possible D match to TRBD1 (5 bases). Per the germline V gene, CDR1 is MNHEY and CDR2 is SMNVEV (reference sequence). Trimming removed 0 bases at V and 2 bases at J, with 10 bases between. The CDR3 consists of 15 residues. The CDR3 region has the DNA TGTGCCAGCAGTTTATCGATGGGGGGAAACACTGAAGCTTTCTTT. This encodes CASSLSMGGNTEAFF.

This clone was observed a few times. The rearrangement uses TRBV28 and TRBJ2-3; 8 nucleotides match TRBD1. The trim removed 7 bases at V and 4 bases at J, leaving 7 bases unmatched. This CDR3 spans 14 amino acids. The germline CDR1 and CDR2 sequences are MDHEN and SYDVKM. CDR3 coding DNA: TGTGCCAGCACCGGACAGGGTTACTCAGATACGCAGTATTTT. It yields the protein CASTGQGYSDTQYF.

This chain connects TRBV29-1 to TRBJ2-1; D gene uncertain. Looked up from germline, CDR1 is SQVTM and CDR2 is ANQGSEA. This CDR3 is built from 16 residues. Trimming left V 6 bases short and J 0 bases short, with 18 bases between. The CDR3 spells CSVQRVRLSSYNEQFF. The DNA for the CDR3 is TGCAGCGTCCAAAGGGTGCGGCTGAGCTCCTACAATGAGCAGTTCTTC.

This clone was seen only a few times. V usage is TRBV28 and J usage is TRBJ1-3, with 9 positions matching TRBD1. With 5 bases clipped from V and 0 bases from J, the junction kept 5 bases outside the gene matches. Germline CDR1 is MDHEN and CDR2 is SYDVKM. CDR3 length: 16 residues. The CDR3 loop reads CASSRQGVSSGNTIYF. The CDR3 nucleotides read TGTGCCAGCAGTAGACAGGGGGTAAGCTCTGGAAACACCATATATTTT.

This chain uses TRBV18 with TRBJ1-5; a possible D gene is TRBD1 (6 bases). The V gene lost 4 bases and the J gene lost 1 base, with 11 bases spanning the gap. The CDR3 is 15 residues long. Germline CDR1 and CDR2: KGHSH and LQKENI. CDR3 sequence reads: CASSRGGTSNQPQHF. The DNA for the CDR3 is TGTGCCAGCTCACGAGGGGGGACGAGCAATCAGCCCCAGCATTTT.

This clone was picked up one time. The V and J genes are TRBV5-1 and TRBJ1-3; 7 bases are shared with TRBD1. The CDR3 covers 15 residues. Germline V lookup: CDR1 SGHRS, CDR2 YFSETQ. The V gene end was trimmed by 4 bases and the J gene end by 3 bases; junction bases not matched to a gene: 7. CDR3 sequence (DNA): TGCGCCAGCAGCCAGGCCGGGACAGTTGGAAACACCATATATTTT. It is translated as CASSQAGTVGNTIYF.

The CDR3 nucleotides are TGTGCCAGTAGTATGATGGACCCGGCACCTGAGCAGTTCTTC. The encoded protein is CASSMMDPAPEQFF. This chain connects TRBV19 to TRBJ2-1, with no clear D. Trimming removed 3 bases at V and 9 bases at J, with 15 bases between. CDR3 size: 14 residues. Germline V gene data show CDR1 as LNHDA and CDR2 as SQIVND (reference sequence).

The gene calls are TRBV28 and TRBJ2-7; 10 bases are a match to TRBD1. V was clipped by 4 bases and J by 2 bases; unmatched bases: 11. CDR1 and CDR2 from the germline V gene are MDHEN and SYDVKM. The CDR3 sequence is 17 residues long. The DNA of the CDR3 is TGTGCCAGCAGTTCCTCGGGGGCGGGGACAGGGGCCTACGAGCAGTACTTC. Protein: CASSSSGAGTGAYEQYF.

Written as DNA, the CDR3 is TGTGCCTGGAGCACCGGGTCCAATCAGCCCCAGCATTTT. This encodes CAWSTGSNQPQHF. The chain carries TRBV30 and TRBJ1-5; D remains ambiguous. With 3 bases removed from V and 3 bases from J, the gap between germline ends came to 9 bases. CDR1 and CDR2 from the germline V gene are GTSNPN and SVGIG (reference sequence). CDR3 length equals 13 residues. Based on the CDR3 plus reference TRBV30 and TRBJ1-5, the full variable domain is SQTIHQWPATLVQPVGSPLSLECTVEGTSNPNLYWYRQAAGRGLQLLFYSVGIGQISSEVPQNLSASRPQDRQFILSSKKLLLSDSGFYLCAWSTGSNQPQHFGDGTRLSIL.

This chain joins TRBV5-6 and TRBJ2-7; no reliable D call. Between the trimmed V and J ends, which lost 1 base and 0 bases, there was a span of 5 bases. There are 13 residues in the CDR3. Germline CDR1 SGHDT, CDR2 YYEEEE. The CDR3 region is CASSLYSSYEQYF. The CDR3, as DNA: TGTGCCAGCAGCTTGTACTCCTCCTACGAGCAGTACTTC. Combining the CDR3 with reference TRBV5-6 and TRBJ2-7 gives the whole variable domain DAGVTQSPTHLIKTRGQQVTLRCSPKSGHDTVSWYQQALGQGPQFIFQYYEEEERQRGNFPDRFSGHQFPNYSSELNVNALLLGDSALYLCASSLYSSYEQYFGPGTRLTVT.

This chain joins TRBV5-4 and TRBJ2-5; D gene unclear. CDR1 and CDR2 (germline): SGHNT, YYREEE (reference sequence). This CDR3 is built from 14 residues. The V end was cut by 4 bases, the J end by 2 bases, with 12 bases between. The CDR3 nucleotides read TGTGCCAGCAGCCACCCCGGAACACAAGAGACCCAGTACTTC. It translates to CASSHPGTQETQYF.

A word on this clone: This specimen includes other DNA sequences encoding the same CDR3. V usage is TRBV20-1 and J usage is TRBJ2-5; D not certain. Trimming cost V 6 bases and J 4 bases, with 9 bases left between them. This CDR3 spans 11 amino acids. Per germline, CDR1 DFQATT and CDR2 SNEGSKA (reference sequence). CDR3 sequence: CSARRGETQYF. The CDR3 nucleotides are TGCAGTGCAAGAAGAGGAGAGACCCAGTACTTC.

This sequence joins TRBV10-2 and TRBJ2-7; D is unclear. Germline loops: CDR1 WSHSY, CDR2 SAAADI. The V end lost 8 bases, the J end lost 6 bases, and 14 bases lay between the germline ends. CDR3 length: 12 residues. The CDR3 sequence: CASGAFGGEQYF. The CDR3 DNA reads TGCGCCAGCGGAGCGTTCGGCGGCGAGCAGTACTTC.

The genes are TRBV5-4 and TRBJ2-7; D is uncertain. This CDR3 has 14 residues. Trimming shortened V by 1 base and J by 3 bases, and 11 bases separated the two germline ends. CDR1 is SGHNT and CDR2 is YYREEE in the germline V gene (reference sequence). The CDR3 sequence: CASSLLLEGYEQYF. The DNA for the CDR3 is TGTGCCAGCAGCTTGCTGCTAGAAGGCTACGAGCAGTACTTC.

The CDR3 region is CASAHSTGADGNTIYF. CDR3 in DNA: TGTGCTAGTGCCCACTCGACAGGGGCGGACGGAAACACCATATATTTT. This chain joins TRBV12-5 and TRBJ1-3, with 8 bases identical to TRBD1. This CDR3 region has 16 residues. In germline, CDR1 is LGHNT, CDR2 FRNRAP. Germline trimming cut 7 bases from V and 4 bases from J; bases unmatched to any gene: 12.

CDR3 bases: TGTGCCAGCACGAGAGGGGCAGGAAGACTAGCGGGGTTCACAGATACGCAGTATTTT. It yields the protein CASTRGAGRLAGFTDTQYF. The chain is built from TRBV7-8 and TRBJ2-3, with 11 nucleotides matching TRBD2. CDR1 and CDR2 from the germline V gene are SGHVS and FQNEAQ. The CDR3 contains 19 residues. The ends lost 7 bases at V and 2 bases at J; junction bases unmatched: 17. Combining the CDR3 with reference TRBV7-8 and TRBJ2-3 gives the whole variable domain GAGVSQSPRYKVAKRGQDVALRCDPISGHVSLFWYQQALGQGPEFLTYFQNEAQLDKSGLPSDRFFAERPEGSVSTLKIQRTQQEDSAVYLCASTRGAGRLAGFTDTQYFGPGTRLTVL.

Only a few counts were recorded for this clone. V usage is TRBV18 and J usage is TRBJ2-3; 7 nucleotides align to TRBD1. CDR1 is KGHSH and CDR2 is LQKENI in the germline V gene. V lost 6 bases, J lost 1 base, and 4 bases stayed unmatched. The CDR3 is made up of 14 amino acids. The CDR3 coding sequence is TGTGCCAGCTCCGACAGGGATGGCACAGATACGCAGTATTTT. Translated, it gives CASSDRDGTDTQYF.

This clone occurred a few times. The identical CDR3 is also encoded by other nucleotide sequences in the sample. The chain links TRBV2 to TRBJ2-5; TRBD1 matches at 9 bases. The trim removed 4 bases at V and 2 bases at J, leaving 5 bases unmatched. Germline loops: CDR1 SNHLY, CDR2 FYNNEI. This CDR3 contains 15 residues. The CDR3 reads CASSAEGQGQETQYF. The CDR3 DNA is TGTGCCAGCAGTGCCGAGGGACAGGGACAAGAGACCCAGTACTTC.

The V call is TRBV5-1, the J call TRBJ2-3; 11 bases agree with TRBD2. The CDR3 extends over 16 amino acids. After removal of 2 bases from V and 3 bases from J, the junction contained 5 bases not matched to a gene. Germline values: CDR1 SGHRS, CDR2 YFSETQ. The CDR3 sequence: CASSLRTSGSTDTQYF. The CDR3 DNA sequence: TGCGCCAGCAGCTTAAGGACTAGCGGGTCGACAGATACGCAGTATTTT.

The genes are TRBV6-1 and TRBJ1-2, with TRBD1 identical over 8 bases. The V segment lost 4 bases and the J segment 8 bases; nucleotides outside the gene matches: 12. Germline loops: CDR1 MNHNS, CDR2 SASEGT. The CDR3 spans 15 residues. The DNA of the CDR3 is TGTGCCAGCAGTGCTCCTCCCGGGACAGGTTTGGGCTACACCTTC. It encodes CASSAPPGTGLGYTF.

This clone has ten or more counts. The chain has TRBV28 and TRBJ2-5; D perhaps matches TRBD2 (5 bases). CDR1 is MDHEN, CDR2 SYDVKM, per germline. V shed 7 bases and J shed 0 bases, with 6 bases lying between them. CDR3 length equals 12 residues. The CDR3 sequence is CASTGYQETQYF. The CDR3, as DNA: TGTGCCAGCACGGGGTACCAAGAGACCCAGTACTTC. The complete variable domain, with remaining parts taken from reference TRBV28 and TRBJ2-5, reads DVKVTQSSRYLVKRTGEKVFLECVQDMDHENMFWYRQDPGLGLRLIYFSYDVKMKEKGDIPEGYSVSREKKERFSLILESASTNQTSMYLCASTGYQETQYFGPGTRLLVL.

Here the CDR3 reads CASRAENSPLHF. The CDR3 DNA reads TGTGCCAGCCGAGCCGAGAATTCACCCCTCCACTTT. The J gene is TRBJ1-6, the V gene TRBV25-1; D not certain. Trimming took off 8 bases at V and 7 bases at J, with 9 bases between the two ends. The length of the CDR3 is 12 residues. Germline V gene sequence: CDR1 MGHDK, CDR2 SYGVNS.

This clone showed up just once. Other DNA variants within this sample encode the same CDR3. The chain carries TRBV11-3 and TRBJ2-1; possible D gene TRBD2, 5 bases. The CDR3 has 14 residues. Germline CDR1 is SGHNT and CDR2 is YENEEA. Deletions cut 1 base from V and 4 bases from J, with 8 bases between. This CDR3 is CASSLGGPYNEQFF. CDR3 coding DNA: TGTGCCAGCAGCTTAGGCGGGCCATACAATGAGCAGTTCTTC. The entire variable domain, with the rest obtained from reference TRBV11-3 and TRBJ2-1, is as follows: EAGVVQSPRYKIIEKKQPVAFWCNPISGHNTLYWYLQNLGQGPELLIRYENEEAVDDSQLPKDRFSAERLKGVDSTLKIQPAELGDSAVYLCASSLGGPYNEQFFGPGTRLTVL.

The genes are TRBV28 and TRBJ1-4; D ambiguous. V was shortened by 7 bases and J by 3 bases, with 12 bases between the two germline ends. CDR1 and CDR2 (germline): MDHEN, SYDVKM. The length of the CDR3 is 14 residues. The DNA for the CDR3 is TGTGCCAGCAAGCCTCTCGGAGCTAATGAAAAACTGTTTTTT. This encodes CASKPLGANEKLFF.

This clone was counted many times. J is TRBJ2-2 and V is TRBV6-1, with TRBD2 as a possible D gene (5 bases). Germline V CDR1 and CDR2: MNHNS, SASEGT. The CDR3 is 15 residues long. Trimming shortened V by 4 bases and J by 4 bases, and 13 bases separated the two germline ends. CDR3: CASSGMGRGTGELFF. The DNA for the CDR3 is TGTGCCAGCAGTGGCATGGGTCGGGGCACCGGGGAGCTGTTTTTT.

The chain combines TRBV19 with TRBJ2-6; D may be TRBD2 (5 bases). The CDR3 extends over 14 amino acids. Trimming took off 3 bases at V and 2 bases at J, with 5 bases between the two ends. Germline assignment: CDR1 LNHDA and CDR2 SQIVND (reference sequence). CDR3: CASSMGAGANVLTF. Written as DNA, the CDR3 is TGTGCCAGTAGTATGGGAGCTGGGGCCAACGTCCTGACTTTC.